Listed here are 18 T cell receptor beta chains from one sample, sequenced in a study of PD-1 blockade in mismatch repair-deficient tumors. These receptors have no known antigen. Indicated time point: approximately 10-day in vitro stimulation with candidate neoantigen peptide 7. Here immunoSEQ multiplex PCR was the method, and the copy in TCRdb shows in-frame clones only, minus some. In the table there are thousands of clones, 80% to 90% of which are singletons. Material: cells cultured in vitro, obtained from a patient treated with pembrolizumab. The receptors derive from an adult with mismatch repair-deficient cancer.

This chain connects TRBV9 to TRBJ1-1; D remains ambiguous. The germline V gene encodes CDR1 SGDLS and CDR2 YYNGEE. This CDR3 region has 16 residues. Between the trimmed V and J ends, which lost 0 bases and 0 bases, there was a span of 12 bases. The chain's CDR3 is CASSVALQPMNTEAFF. The CDR3, as DNA: TGTGCCAGCAGCGTAGCTTTACAACCCATGAACACTGAAGCTTTCTTT.

The chain uses TRBV19 and TRBJ2-2; 10 positions agree with TRBD2. V trimming: 7 bases; J trimming: 4 bases; junction bases outside the gene matches: 9. The CDR3 is made up of 16 amino acids. Looked up from germline, CDR1 is LNHDA and CDR2 is SQIVND (reference sequence). For the CDR3, the DNA is TGTGCCAGTACTTCACAGCGGGAGGGCCCCACCGGGGAGCTGTTTTTT. It translates to CASTSQREGPTGELFF.

V and J are TRBV28 and TRBJ1-3; D is uncertain. The CDR3 runs 14 residues. The germline gives CDR1 MDHEN, CDR2 SYDVKM. Trimming left V 11 bases short and J 4 bases short, with 18 bases between. CDR3: CAGREGPAGNTIYF. CDR3 nucleotides: TGTGCCGGCCGAGAGGGTCCGGCAGGAAACACCATATATTTT. The entire variable domain, with the rest obtained from reference TRBV28 and TRBJ1-3, is as follows: DVKVTQSSRYLVKRTGEKVFLECVQDMDHENMFWYRQDPGLGLRLIYFSYDVKMKEKGDIPEGYSVSREKKERFSLILESASTNQTSMYLCAGREGPAGNTIYFGEGSWLTVV.

The CDR3 region is CASMYQETQYF. The CDR3 DNA follows: TGTGCCAGCATGTACCAAGAGACCCAGTACTTC. This chain connects TRBV2 to TRBJ2-5; D remains unclear. CDR1 and CDR2 from the germline V gene are SNHLY and FYNNEI. V gave up 7 bases and J gave up 0 bases, with 3 bases separating them. This CDR3 is built from 11 residues.

This clone was recorded only once. The chain joins TRBV19 to TRBJ2-6; 8 bases line up with TRBD1. Germline V gene data show CDR1 as LNHDA and CDR2 as SQIVND (reference sequence). After removal of 4 bases from V and 0 bases from J, the junction contained 8 bases not matched to a gene. This CDR3 contains 18 residues. DNA of the CDR3: TGTGCCAGTAGTACCTGGACAGGGTCTTCCTCTGGGGCCAACGTCCTGACTTTC. Translated, it gives CASSTWTGSSSGANVLTF.

The chain recombines TRBV27 with TRBJ2-1; 7 bases match TRBD2. The CDR3 runs 15 residues. J was trimmed by 0 bases and V by 6 bases; bases with no gene match: 5. Germline values: CDR1 MNHEY, CDR2 SMNVEV (reference sequence). The CDR3 is CASRTSTRSYNEQFF. DNA of the CDR3: TGTGCCAGCAGGACTAGCACACGCTCCTACAATGAGCAGTTCTTC.

The chain couples TRBV7-6 to TRBJ2-1; D call uncertain. With 5 bases removed from V and 5 bases from J, the gap between germline ends came to 10 bases. The CDR3 covers 13 residues. From germline, CDR1 is SGHVS and CDR2 FNYEAQ. CDR3 amino acids: CASSLSLNNEQFF. DNA for the CDR3: TGTGCCAGCAGCCTGTCTCTAAACAATGAGCAGTTCTTC. The full variable domain, completed using reference TRBV7-6 and TRBJ2-1, is GAGVSQSPRYKVTKRGQDVALRCDPISGHVSLYWYRQALGQGPEFLTYFNYEAQQDKSGLPNDRFSAERPEGSISTLTIQRTEQRDSAMYRCASSLSLNNEQFFGPGTRLTVL.

This sequence joins TRBV27 and TRBJ1-5; perhaps TRBD1 as D (6 bases). Germline V gene data show CDR1 as MNHEY and CDR2 as SMNVEV (reference sequence). The CDR3 sequence is 14 residues long. Between the trimmed V and J ends, which lost 4 bases and 2 bases, there was a span of 9 bases. The CDR3 nucleotides are TGTGCCAGCAGTTCCAGGGGTGGCAATCAGCCCCAGCATTTT. Amino acid sequence: CASSSRGGNQPQHF.

This clone appeared once. This chain connects TRBV19 to TRBJ1-3; no definite D call. V was clipped by 6 bases and J by 2 bases, with 17 bases between them. The V gene's germline CDR1 is LNHDA and CDR2 SQIVND (reference sequence). The CDR3 length is 16 residues. The CDR3 nucleotides are TGTGCCAGTAGCTTAATTATCACGGCAGCTGGAAACACCATATATTTT. It translates to CASSLIITAAGNTIYF.

The chain links TRBV19 to TRBJ1-5; D unclear. Germline loops: CDR1 LNHDA, CDR2 SQIVND (reference sequence). Trimming cost V 1 base and J 6 bases, with 13 bases left between them. This CDR3 comprises 15 residues. The CDR3 nucleotides read TGTGCCAGTAGTATAGTTCCCGGGTTGTCTCAGCCCCAGCATTTT. It yields the protein CASSIVPGLSQPQHF. Variable domain in full (rest from reference TRBV19 and TRBJ1-5): DGGITQSPKYLFRKEGQNVTLSCEQNLNHDAMYWYRQDPGQGLRLIYYSQIVNDFQKGDIAEGYSVSREKKESFPLTVTSAQKNPTAFYLCASSIVPGLSQPQHFGDGTRLSIL.

The V gene is TRBV5-1, the J gene TRBJ2-7, with 9 bases aligning to TRBD1. Germline V gene data show CDR1 as SGHRS and CDR2 as YFSETQ. The V gene end was trimmed by 5 bases and the J gene end by 3 bases; junction bases not matched to a gene: 9. This CDR3 has 15 amino acids. The CDR3 reads CASRVGTGNNYEQYF. The DNA for the CDR3 is TGCGCCAGCAGGGTGGGGACAGGGAATAACTACGAGCAGTACTTC.

V and J are TRBV7-9 and TRBJ1-1; tentative D call: TRBD1 (6 bases). The germline CDR1 and CDR2 sequences are SEHNR and FQNEAQ (reference sequence). The CDR3 extends over 13 amino acids. The V end was cut by 5 bases, the J end by 5 bases, with 12 bases between. CDR3 sequence: CASSRQEITEAFF. CDR3 nucleotides: TGTGCCAGCAGCAGACAGGAGATTACTGAAGCTTTCTTT.

Remarks on this clone: An end of the junction differs from the germline gene, which may be a read error. The chain is built from TRBV7-8 and TRBJ1-2, with D possibly matching TRBD1 (6 bases). Germline V gene sequence: CDR1 SGHVS, CDR2 FQNEAQ. This CDR3 has 12 amino acids. Written as DNA, the CDR3 is TGTGCCAGCAGCCCAGAAGTCGGACAGCGATTCTTC. This translates into CASSPEVGQRFF.

V and J are TRBV7-9 and TRBJ1-1; TRBD1 might be the D (5 bases). The CDR3 consists of 14 residues. V shed 4 bases and J shed 3 bases, with 12 bases lying between them. Germline V CDR1 and CDR2: SEHNR, FQNEAQ (reference sequence). DNA for the CDR3: TGTGCCAGCAGCTGGGACGGAGCGTACACTGAAGCTTTCTTT. Amino acid sequence: CASSWDGAYTEAFF. The full variable domain, completed using reference TRBV7-9 and TRBJ1-1, is DTGVSQNPRHKITKRGQNVTFRCDPISEHNRLYWYRQTLGQGPEFLTYFQNEAQLEKSRLLSDRFSAERPKGSFSTLEIQRTEQGDSAMYLCASSWDGAYTEAFFGQGTRLTVV.

In DNA form, the CDR3 reads TGTGCCAGCAGCGGCGGGACTAGCGGGATAGATCACTACGAGCAGTACTTC. Residues: CASSGGTSGIDHYEQYF. The J gene is TRBJ2-7, the V gene TRBV7-3, with 13 bases fitting TRBD2. CDR1 and CDR2 from the germline V gene are SGHTA and FQGTGA. The CDR3 is 17 amino acids. V dropped 5 bases and J dropped 3; count of bases not matched to a gene: 10. Full variable domain (remainder filled in from reference TRBV7-3 and TRBJ2-7): GAGVSQTPSNKVTEKGKYVELRCDPISGHTALYWYRQSLGQGPEFLIYFQGTGAADDSGLPNDRFFAVRPEGSVSTLKIQRTERGDSAVYLCASSGGTSGIDHYEQYFGPGTRLTVT.

The chain links TRBV5-1 to TRBJ2-7; D is undetermined. This CDR3 contains 14 residues. Trimming took 4 bases from V and 3 from J, leaving 14 bases between them. CDR1 is SGHRS, CDR2 YFSETQ, per germline. CDR3 sequence reads: CASSPAAGYYEQYF. The CDR3 DNA reads as TGCGCCAGCAGCCCGGCCGCCGGCTACTACGAGCAGTACTTC.

V gene TRBV15 combines with J gene TRBJ2-2; D not resolved. The CDR3 has 17 amino acids. CDR1 is LNHNV and CDR2 is YYDKDF in the germline V gene (reference sequence). Between the trimmed V and J ends, which lost 3 bases and 4 bases, there was a span of 18 bases. The CDR3 DNA sequence: TGTGCCACCAGCAGTGGGTTGATAGGGATCGGCACCGGGGAGCTGTTTTTT. It is translated as CATSSGLIGIGTGELFF.

The CDR3 sequence: CASSVSDEQFF. In DNA form, the CDR3 reads TGTGCCAGCAGTGTGTCGGATGAGCAGTTCTTC. J is TRBJ2-1 and V is TRBV6-1; D gene unclear. CDR1 is MNHNS and CDR2 is SASEGT in the germline V gene. This CDR3 is built from 11 residues. The ends were cut back, 4 bases at V and 8 bases at J, with 6 bases in the middle.